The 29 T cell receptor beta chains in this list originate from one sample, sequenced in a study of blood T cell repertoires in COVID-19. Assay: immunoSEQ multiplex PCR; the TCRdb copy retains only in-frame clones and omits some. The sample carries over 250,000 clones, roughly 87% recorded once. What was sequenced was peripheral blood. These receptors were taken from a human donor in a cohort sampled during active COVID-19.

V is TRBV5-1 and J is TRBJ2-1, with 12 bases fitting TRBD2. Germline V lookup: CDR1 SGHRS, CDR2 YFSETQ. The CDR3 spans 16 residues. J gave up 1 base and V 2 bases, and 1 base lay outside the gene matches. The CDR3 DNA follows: TGCGCCAGCAGCTTCCTAGCGGGAGGGTCCTACAATGAGCAGTTCTTC. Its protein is CASSFLAGGSYNEQFF. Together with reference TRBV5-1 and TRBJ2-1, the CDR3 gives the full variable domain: KAGVTQTPRYLIKTRGQQVTLSCSPISGHRSVSWYQQTPGQGLQFLFEYFSETQRNKGNFPGRFSGRQFSNSRSEMNVSTLELGDSALYLCASSFLAGGSYNEQFFGPGTRLTVL.

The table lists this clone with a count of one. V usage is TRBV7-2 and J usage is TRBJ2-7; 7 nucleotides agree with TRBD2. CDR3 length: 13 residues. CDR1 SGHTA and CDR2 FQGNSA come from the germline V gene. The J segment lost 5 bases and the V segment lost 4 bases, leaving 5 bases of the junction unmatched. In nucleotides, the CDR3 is TGTGCCAGCAGCTCCGGGACTAAGAACGAGCAGTACTTC. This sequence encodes CASSSGTKNEQYF.

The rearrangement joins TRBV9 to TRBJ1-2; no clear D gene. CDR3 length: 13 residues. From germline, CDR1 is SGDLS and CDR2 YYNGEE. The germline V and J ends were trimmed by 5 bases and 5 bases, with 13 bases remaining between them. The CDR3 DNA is TGTGCCAGCAGTGACACAGCATCGTATGGCTACACCTTC. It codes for CASSDTASYGYTF.

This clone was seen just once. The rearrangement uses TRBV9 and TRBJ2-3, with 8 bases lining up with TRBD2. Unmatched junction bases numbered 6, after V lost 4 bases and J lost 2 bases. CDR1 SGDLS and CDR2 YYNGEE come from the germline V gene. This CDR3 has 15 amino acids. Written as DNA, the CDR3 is TGTGCCAGCAGCCGGACTAGCTGGAACACAGATACGCAGTATTTT. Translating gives CASSRTSWNTDTQYF.

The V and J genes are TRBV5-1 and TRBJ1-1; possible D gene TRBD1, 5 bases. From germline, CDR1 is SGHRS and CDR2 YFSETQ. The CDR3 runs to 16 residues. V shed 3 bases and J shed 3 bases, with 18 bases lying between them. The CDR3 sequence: CASSWAFRELDTEAFF. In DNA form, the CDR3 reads TGCGCCAGCAGCTGGGCTTTCAGGGAACTGGACACTGAAGCTTTCTTT. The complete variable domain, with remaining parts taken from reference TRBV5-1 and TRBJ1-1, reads KAGVTQTPRYLIKTRGQQVTLSCSPISGHRSVSWYQQTPGQGLQFLFEYFSETQRNKGNFPGRFSGRQFSNSRSEMNVSTLELGDSALYLCASSWAFRELDTEAFFGQGTRLTVV.

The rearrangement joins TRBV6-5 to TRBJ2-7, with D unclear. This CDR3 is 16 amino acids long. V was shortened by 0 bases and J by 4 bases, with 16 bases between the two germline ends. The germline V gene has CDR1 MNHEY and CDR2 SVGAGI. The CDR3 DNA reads TGTGCCAGCAGTTACTCGATTGCGGTACAAGTATACGAGCAGTACTTC. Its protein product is CASSYSIAVQVYEQYF.

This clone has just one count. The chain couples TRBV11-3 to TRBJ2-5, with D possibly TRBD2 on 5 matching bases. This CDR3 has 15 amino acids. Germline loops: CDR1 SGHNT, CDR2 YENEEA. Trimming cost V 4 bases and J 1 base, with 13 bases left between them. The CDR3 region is CASSSGWQTQETQYF. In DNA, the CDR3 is TGTGCCAGCAGCTCGGGATGGCAGACCCAAGAGACCCAGTACTTC.

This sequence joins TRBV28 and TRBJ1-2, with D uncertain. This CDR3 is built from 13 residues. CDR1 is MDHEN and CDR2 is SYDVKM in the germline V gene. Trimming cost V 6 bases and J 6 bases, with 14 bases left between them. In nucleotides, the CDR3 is TGTGCCAGCAGCCTCTGGGAGGGTAATGGCTACACCTTC. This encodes CASSLWEGNGYTF.

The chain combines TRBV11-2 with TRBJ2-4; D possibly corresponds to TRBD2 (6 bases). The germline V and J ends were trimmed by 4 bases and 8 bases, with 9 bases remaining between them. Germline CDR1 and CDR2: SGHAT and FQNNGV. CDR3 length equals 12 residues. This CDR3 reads CASSYSGDIQYF. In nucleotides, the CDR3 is TGTGCCAGCAGCTATTCGGGAGACATTCAGTACTTC. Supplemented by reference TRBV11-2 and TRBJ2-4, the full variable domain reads EAGVAQSPRYKIIEKRQSVAFWCNPISGHATLYWYQQILGQGPKLLIQFQNNGVVDDSQLPKDRFSAERLKGVDSTLKIQPAKLEDSAVYLCASSYSGDIQYFGAGTRLSVL.

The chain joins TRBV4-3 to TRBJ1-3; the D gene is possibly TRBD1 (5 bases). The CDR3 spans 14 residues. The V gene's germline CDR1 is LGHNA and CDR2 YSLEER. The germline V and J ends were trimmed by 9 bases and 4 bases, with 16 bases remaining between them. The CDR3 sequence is CASSQARRGNTIYF. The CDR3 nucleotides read TGCGCCAGTTCACAGGCTCGACGGGGAAACACCATATATTTT.

The CDR3 region has the DNA TGTGCCAGCAGTGACTCCGGGACAGTCAATCAGCCCCAGCATTTT. This codes for CASSDSGTVNQPQHF. The V gene is TRBV2, the J gene TRBJ1-5, with 7 bases that match TRBD1. CDR1 and CDR2 from the germline V gene are SNHLY and FYNNEI. J gave up 3 bases and V 3 bases, and 5 bases lay outside the gene matches. The CDR3 is 15 residues long.

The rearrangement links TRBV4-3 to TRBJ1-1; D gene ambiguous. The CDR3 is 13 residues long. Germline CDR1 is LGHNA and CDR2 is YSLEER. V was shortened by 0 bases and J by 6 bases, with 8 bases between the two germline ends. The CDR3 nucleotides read TGCGCCAGCAGCCAAGATCTAAACGCTGAAGCTTTCTTT. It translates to CASSQDLNAEAFF.

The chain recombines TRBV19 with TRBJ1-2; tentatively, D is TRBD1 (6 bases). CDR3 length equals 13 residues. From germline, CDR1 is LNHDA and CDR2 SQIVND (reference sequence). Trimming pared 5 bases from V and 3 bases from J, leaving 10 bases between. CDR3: CASSEQGDYGYTF. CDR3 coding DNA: TGTGCCAGTAGTGAACAGGGAGACTATGGCTACACCTTC.

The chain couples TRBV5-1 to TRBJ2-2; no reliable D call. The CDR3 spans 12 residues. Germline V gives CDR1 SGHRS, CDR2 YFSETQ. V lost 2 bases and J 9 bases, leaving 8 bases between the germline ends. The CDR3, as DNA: TGCGCCAGCAGCTTTGGCTCCCGGGAGCTGTTTTTT. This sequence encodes CASSFGSRELFF.

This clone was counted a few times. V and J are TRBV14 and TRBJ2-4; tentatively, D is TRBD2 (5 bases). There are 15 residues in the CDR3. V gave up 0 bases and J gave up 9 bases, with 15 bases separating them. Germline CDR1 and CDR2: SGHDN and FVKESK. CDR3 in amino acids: CASSQDSREFGIQYF. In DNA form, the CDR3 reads TGTGCCAGCAGCCAAGATTCGAGGGAGTTCGGCATTCAGTACTTC.

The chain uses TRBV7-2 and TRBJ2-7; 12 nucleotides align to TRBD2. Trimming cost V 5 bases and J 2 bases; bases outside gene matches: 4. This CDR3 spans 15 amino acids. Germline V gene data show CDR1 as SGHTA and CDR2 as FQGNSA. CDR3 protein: CASSGGLAGTYEQYF. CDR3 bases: TGTGCCAGCAGCGGGGGACTAGCGGGTACCTACGAGCAGTACTTC.

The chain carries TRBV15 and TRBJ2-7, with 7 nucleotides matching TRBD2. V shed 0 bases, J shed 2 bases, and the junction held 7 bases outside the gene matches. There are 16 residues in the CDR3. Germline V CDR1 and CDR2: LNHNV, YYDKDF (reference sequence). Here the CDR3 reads CATSRDLLAATYEQYF. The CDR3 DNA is TGTGCCACCAGCAGAGATCTCCTAGCGGCCACCTACGAGCAGTACTTC.

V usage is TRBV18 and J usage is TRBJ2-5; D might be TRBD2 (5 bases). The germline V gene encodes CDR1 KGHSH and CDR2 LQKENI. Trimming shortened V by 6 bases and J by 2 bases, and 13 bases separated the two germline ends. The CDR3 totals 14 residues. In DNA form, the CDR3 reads TGTGCCAGCTCCCGGCAACCGGGACAAGAGACCCAGTACTTC. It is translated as CASSRQPGQETQYF.

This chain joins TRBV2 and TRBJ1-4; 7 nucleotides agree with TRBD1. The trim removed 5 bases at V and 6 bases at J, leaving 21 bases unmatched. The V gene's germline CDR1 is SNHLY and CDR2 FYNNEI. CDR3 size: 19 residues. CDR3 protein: CASSNYRDRTVNSHEKLFF. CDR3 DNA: TGTGCCAGCAGTAATTACCGGGACAGAACAGTCAACTCCCATGAAAAACTGTTTTTT.

CDR3 residues: CASSANRLAGNTGELFF. CDR3 bases: TGTGCCAGCAGCGCCAACCGACTAGCGGGCAACACCGGGGAGCTGTTTTTT. The rearrangement uses TRBV9 and TRBJ2-2, with TRBD2 matching over 10 bases. Losses at the gene ends were 3 bases for V and 2 bases for J; bases not matched to a gene: 7. The CDR3 runs to 17 residues. Germline CDR1 SGDLS, CDR2 YYNGEE.

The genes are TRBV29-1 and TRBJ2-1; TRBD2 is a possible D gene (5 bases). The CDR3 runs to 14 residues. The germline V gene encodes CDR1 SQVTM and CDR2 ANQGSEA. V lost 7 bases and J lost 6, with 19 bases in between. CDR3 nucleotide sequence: TGCAGCGCCCCGGTACCGGGAACGCCCAATGAGCAGTTCTTC. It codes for CSAPVPGTPNEQFF.

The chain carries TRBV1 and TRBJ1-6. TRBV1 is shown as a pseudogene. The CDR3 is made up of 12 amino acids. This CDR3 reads CTSSLRGAPLHF. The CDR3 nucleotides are TGCACCAGCAGCCTACGGGGAGCACCCCTCCACTTT.

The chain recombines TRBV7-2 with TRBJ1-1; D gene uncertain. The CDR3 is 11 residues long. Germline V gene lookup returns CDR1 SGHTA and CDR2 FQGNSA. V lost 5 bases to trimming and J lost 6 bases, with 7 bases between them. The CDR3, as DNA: TGTGCCAGCAGCCTACCGTCTGAAGCTTTCTTT. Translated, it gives CASSLPSEAFF.

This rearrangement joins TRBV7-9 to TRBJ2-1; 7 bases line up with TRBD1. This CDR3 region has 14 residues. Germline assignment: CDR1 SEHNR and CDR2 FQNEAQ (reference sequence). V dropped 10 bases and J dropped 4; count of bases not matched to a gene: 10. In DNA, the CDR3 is TGTGCCACCGCCGGGACAGCAAAATACAATGAGCAGTTCTTC. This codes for CATAGTAKYNEQFF.

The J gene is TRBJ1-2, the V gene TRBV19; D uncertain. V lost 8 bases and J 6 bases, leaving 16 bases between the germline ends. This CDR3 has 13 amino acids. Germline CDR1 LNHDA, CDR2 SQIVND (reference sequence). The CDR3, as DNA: TGTGCCAGTCGAGTCGGCGGGTTTGATGGCTACACCTTC. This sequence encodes CASRVGGFDGYTF.

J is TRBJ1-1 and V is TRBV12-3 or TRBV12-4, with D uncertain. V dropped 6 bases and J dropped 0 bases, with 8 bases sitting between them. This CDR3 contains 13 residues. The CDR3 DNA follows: TGTGCCAGCAGGGACTCGGTGAACACTGAAGCTTTCTTT. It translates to CASRDSVNTEAFF.

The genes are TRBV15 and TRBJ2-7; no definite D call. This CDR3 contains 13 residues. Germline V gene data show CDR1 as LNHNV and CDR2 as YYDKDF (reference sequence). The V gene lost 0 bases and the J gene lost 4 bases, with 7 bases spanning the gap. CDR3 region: CATSRDRRYEQYF. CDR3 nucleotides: TGTGCCACCAGCAGAGATCGCAGGTACGAGCAGTACTTC.

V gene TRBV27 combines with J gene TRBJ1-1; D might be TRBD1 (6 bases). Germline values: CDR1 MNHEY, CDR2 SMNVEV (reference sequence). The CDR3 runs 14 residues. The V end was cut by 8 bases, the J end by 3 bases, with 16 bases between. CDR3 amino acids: CASFYGQTDTEAFF. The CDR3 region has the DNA TGTGCCAGCTTTTATGGACAGACCGACACTGAAGCTTTCTTT.

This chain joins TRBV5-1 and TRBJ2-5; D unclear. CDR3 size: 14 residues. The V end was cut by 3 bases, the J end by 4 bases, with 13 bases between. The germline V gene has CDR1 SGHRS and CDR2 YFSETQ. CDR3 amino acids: CASSSSNAIETQYF. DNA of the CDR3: TGCGCCAGCAGCTCGAGCAATGCCATAGAGACCCAGTACTTC.